These 15 T cell receptor beta chains were all obtained from the same sample, sequenced in a study of T cells expressing NK-cell markers. From the 5' RACE reads, TCRdb lists one entry per CDR3 protein and no DNA. In total, the table holds a few hundred thousand distinct CDR3 sequences. The source material was blood T cells: a sorted CD56 or NKG2C T cell subset, CD4+ or CD8+ T cells, or bulk PBMC T cells (not recorded which). Receptors were obtained from a man aged 18-30 years in good health.

V is TRBV28 and J is TRBJ2-4; without DNA, the TCRdb call of TRBD2 cannot be checked. This CDR3 has 13 amino acids. CDR1 is MDHEN, CDR2 SYDVKM, per germline. CDR3 loop: CASRGRLADIQYF. The variable domain in full, completed from reference TRBV28 and TRBJ2-4, reads DVKVTQSSRYLVKRTGEKVFLECVQDMDHENMFWYRQDPGLGLRLIYFSYDVKMKEKGDIPEGYSVSREKKERFSLILESASTNQTSMYLCASRGRLADIQYFGAGTRLSVL.

The CDR3 spells CASSQPREGTDTQYF. The rearrangement uses TRBV2 and TRBJ2-3; TCRdb's D call, TRBD2, is unchecked because there is no DNA. Germline CDR1 SNHLY, CDR2 FYNNEI. The CDR3 consists of 15 residues.

The V and J genes are TRBV27 and TRBJ2-2; with no DNA, the TCRdb D assignment of TRBD1 cannot be verified. Germline lookup yields CDR1 MNHEY and CDR2 SMNVEV (reference sequence). The CDR3 runs to 16 residues. The CDR3 is CASSPPGRITAGELFF.

The rearrangement uses TRBV2 and TRBJ2-3; TCRdb's D gene call, TRBD1, goes unchecked for lack of DNA. Germline lookup yields CDR1 SNHLY and CDR2 FYNNEI. The CDR3 contains 14 residues. CDR3 residues: CASSEGRDRDTQYF.

This chain connects TRBV5-1 to TRBJ2-1; the D call from TCRdb, TRBD2, cannot be confirmed without DNA. The CDR3 has 17 amino acids. CDR1 is SGHRS, CDR2 YFSETQ, per germline. The CDR3 protein is CASSLAGGASGGNEQFF.

The rearrangement joins TRBV5-5 to TRBJ2-1; TCRdb selects TRBD2, and the lack of DNA leaves this call unchecked. The length of the CDR3 is 15 residues. Germline-derived CDR1 and CDR2 are SGHKS and YYEKEE (reference sequence). CDR3 sequence: CASSLTGTEYNEQFF.

The V and J genes are TRBV28 and TRBJ2-5; there is no DNA to check the TCRdb D call of TRBD2. This CDR3 contains 15 residues. Germline V gene sequence: CDR1 MDHEN, CDR2 SYDVKM. The CDR3 here is CASSFSQGWAETQYF.

V is TRBV4-3 and J is TRBJ2-3; TCRdb's D gene call, TRBD1, goes unchecked for lack of DNA. In germline, CDR1 is LGHNA, CDR2 YSLEER. The CDR3 has 17 amino acids. This CDR3 reads CASSQGHSGYGTDTQYF.

This chain connects TRBV29-1 to TRBJ2-5; TCRdb names TRBD1, which stays unverified in the absence of DNA. The CDR3 spans 15 residues. Per germline, CDR1 SQVTM and CDR2 ANQGSEA. CDR3 loop: CSVGTTDPRGETQYF. Full variable domain (missing parts from reference TRBV29-1 and TRBJ2-5): SAVISQKPSRDICQRGTSLTIQCQVDSQVTMMFWYRQQPGQSLTLIATANQGSEATYESGFVIDKFPISRPNLTFSTLTVSNMSPEDSSIYLCSVGTTDPRGETQYFGPGTRLLVL.

V and J are TRBV12-3 or TRBV12-4 and TRBJ2-5; no DNA is available, so the TRBD1 call from TCRdb remains unchecked. The CDR3 is made up of 14 amino acids. The CDR3 spells CASSEEDSKETQYF.

This chain connects TRBV27 to TRBJ1-5; TCRdb outputs TRBD1, but without DNA this stays unchecked. Germline V gives CDR1 MNHEY, CDR2 SMNVEV (reference sequence). This CDR3 has 17 residues. CDR3 sequence reads: CASSLWGHAKGGQPQHF.

The rearrangement uses TRBV9 and TRBJ2-1; the D call from TCRdb, TRBD1, cannot be confirmed without DNA. Per germline, CDR1 SGDLS and CDR2 YYNGEE. This CDR3 region has 13 residues. The CDR3 protein is CASSIPPGVEQFF.

The gene calls are TRBV5-1 and TRBJ1-2. The germline gives CDR1 SGHRS, CDR2 YFSETQ. The CDR3 consists of 14 residues. CDR3: CASSVQEGTYGYTF.

This chain connects TRBV11-1 to TRBJ2-1; TCRdb names TRBD2, which stays unverified in the absence of DNA. The CDR3 extends over 16 amino acids. Looked up from germline, CDR1 is SGHAT and CDR2 is FQDESV (reference sequence). CDR3: CASSLQWGGDYNEQFF. The full variable domain, completed using reference TRBV11-1 and TRBJ2-1, is EAEVAQSPRYKITEKSQAVAFWCDPISGHATLYWYRQILGQGPELLVQFQDESVVDDSQLPKDRFSAERLKGVDSTLKIQPAELGDSAMYLCASSLQWGGDYNEQFFGPGTRLTVL.

The V call is TRBV15, the J call TRBJ2-7; no DNA is available, so the TRBD1 call from TCRdb remains unchecked. This CDR3 is 15 amino acids long. Germline V gene data show CDR1 as LNHNV and CDR2 as YYDKDF (reference sequence). The CDR3 spells CATSRVGQGAYEQYF.